These T cell receptor beta chains were read from a single sample in a study of early T cells in non-severe SARS-CoV-2 infection. TCRdb used MiXCR to reprocess the 5' RACE reads, holding one entry per CDR3 protein. This table holds about 79,000 distinct CDR3 sequences, over 9% found once. Sequencing was carried out using whole blood. These receptor sequences come from an adult who was a healthcare worker with PCR-confirmed SARS-CoV-2 infection or an uninfected control (not recorded which). Both conserved end residues are part of each CDR3. The D gene is left open where the match is weak. For some rows the clone size is stated as once, few or many, or as a class when expanded; others skip it.

>TRBD1|few|TRBJ2-7|TRBV29-1
CSGGQYYEQYF
TGCAGCGGGGGACAGTACTACGAGCAGTACTTC
>.|many|TRBJ2-7|TRBV2
CASSAGVLGGYEQYF
TGTGCCAGCAGTGCCGGGGTTTTAGGGGGGTACGAGCAGTACTTC
>.|.|TRBJ2-1|TRBV18
CASSPPDPLASSYNEQFF
TGTGCCAGCTCACCACCCGATCCGCTAGCGAGCTCCTACAATGAGCAGTTCTTC
>TRBD1|.|TRBJ1-1|TRBV4-2
CASSQARGRGVGSINTEAFF
TGTGCCAGCAGCCAAGCCAGGGGGCGCGGGGTTGGTTCTATTAACACTGAAGCTTTCTTT
>TRBD2|.|TRBJ2-3|TRBV11-2
CASSLLAGPNTQYF
TGTGCCAGCAGCTTACTAGCGGGGCCAAATACGCAGTATTTT
>TRBD2|many|TRBJ2-5|TRBV5-6
CASSLRKLGGETQYF
TGTGCCAGCAGCTTGAGGAAGCTGGGGGGGGAGACCCAGTACTTC
>.|many|TRBJ1-1|TRBV12-3/TRBV12-4
CASSPVAGTTEAFF
TGTGCCAGCAGCCCCGTGGCGGGGACCACTGAAGCTTTCTTT
>.|.|TRBJ1-1|TRBV6-6
CASSQVEGTEAFF
TGTGCCAGCAGCCAGGTAGAGGGCACTGAAGCTTTCTTT
>.|.|TRBJ1-4|TRBV29-1
CSASDGTNNEKLFF
TGCAGCGCCAGTGACGGGACAAATAATGAAAAACTGTTTTTT
>.|many|TRBJ2-3|TRBV5-6
CASSFGGSADTQYF
TGTGCCAGCAGCTTTGGGGGTTCCGCAGATACGCAGTATTTT
>.|few|TRBJ1-1|TRBV3-1
CASSQGAGRTEAFF
TGTGCCAGCAGCCAAGGGGCAGGGAGAACTGAAGCTTTCTTT
>TRBD1|.|TRBJ2-3|TRBV5-6
CASSTDRGHTQYF
TGTGCCAGCAGCACCGACAGGGGACATACGCAGTATTTT
>TRBD1|.|TRBJ1-1|TRBV5-1
CASSPGDREGTEAFF
TGCGCCAGCAGCCCGGGGGACAGGGAGGGCACTGAAGCTTTCTTT
>.|few|TRBJ2-7|TRBV5-6
CASSSTLPYEQYF
TGTGCCAGCAGCTCCACACTACCCTACGAGCAGTACTTC
>TRBD2|.|TRBJ2-5|TRBV7-9
CASSLAQLAVYQETQYF
TGTGCCAGCAGCTTAGCCCAACTAGCGGTTTACCAAGAGACCCAGTACTTC
>.|many|TRBJ2-5|TRBV9
CASSSTTGFGQETQYF
TGTGCCAGCAGCTCAACCACAGGGTTCGGGCAAGAGACCCAGTACTTC
>.|many|TRBJ2-1|TRBV7-6
CASSRIQDEQFF
TGTGCCAGCAGCCGAATACAAGATGAGCAGTTCTTC
>TRBD1|few|TRBJ2-3|TRBV12-3/TRBV12-4
CASSLGTGSRDTQYF
TGTGCCAGCAGTTTAGGGACAGGGTCGAGAGATACGCAGTATTTT
>.|.|TRBJ2-3|TRBV29-1
CSVTTGQGRDTQYF
TGCAGCGTCACAACCGGGCAGGGGAGAGATACGCAGTATTTT
>TRBD2|few|TRBJ2-7|TRBV6-2/TRBV6-3
CAIGTSGAEQYF
TGTGCCATCGGGACTAGCGGGGCCGAGCAGTACTTC
>.|many|TRBJ2-7|TRBV6-2/TRBV6-3
CASSSLYDRDNHYEQYF
TGTGCCAGCAGTTCTCTATACGACCGGGACAACCACTACGAGCAGTACTTC
>TRBD2|.|TRBJ2-7|TRBV4-1
CASSPGGGQQYF
TGCGCCAGCAGTCCCGGGGGGGGCCAGCAGTACTTC
>TRBD1|many|TRBJ1-5|TRBV13
CASSHGQGASNQPQHF
TGTGCCAGCAGCCACGGACAGGGGGCAAGCAATCAGCCCCAGCATTTT